Below are 15 T cell receptor beta chains sequenced from a single sample in a study of blood T cell repertoires in COVID-19. Assay used: immunoSEQ multiplex PCR; TCRdb lists only in-frame clones, some missing. The sample has fewer than 200,000 clones; roughly 79% are singletons. The sequenced sample was peripheral blood. Every receptor here comes from a woman aged 40 to 50 with COVID-19, enrolled during active disease.

The chain combines TRBV4-1 with TRBJ2-2; tentative D call: TRBD2 (5 bases). Germline V gives CDR1 MGHRA, CDR2 YSYEKL. The V gene lost 5 bases and the J gene lost 7 bases, with 17 bases spanning the gap. This CDR3 comprises 15 residues. The CDR3 sequence: CASSLRTERYGELFF. CDR3 coding DNA: TGCGCCAGCAGCTTACGTACGGAGCGGTACGGGGAGCTGTTTTTT.

This chain joins TRBV5-4 and TRBJ2-7, with TRBD1 matching 11 bases. CDR3 length: 14 residues. Trimming took 3 bases from V and 3 from J; bases not matched to a gene: 2. Looked up from germline, CDR1 is SGHNT and CDR2 is YYREEE (reference sequence). Written as DNA, the CDR3 is TGTGCCAGCAGCTACGGGACAGGGGGCTACGAGCAGTACTTC. Translation gives CASSYGTGGYEQYF.

The chain has TRBV5-1 and TRBJ2-7; weak D call: TRBD2 (5 bases). The CDR3 runs to 15 residues. The V end was cut by 0 bases, the J end by 4 bases, with 14 bases between. Germline V gene sequence: CDR1 SGHRS, CDR2 YFSETQ. CDR3 DNA sequence: TGCGCCAGCAGCTTGGAACGTCCGGGGATATACGAGCAGTACTTC. Amino acid sequence: CASSLERPGIYEQYF.

CDR3 in amino acids: CASSLGGTNYGYTF. The CDR3, as DNA: TGCGCCAGCAGCTTGGGAGGTACTAACTATGGCTACACCTTC. The chain carries TRBV5-1 and TRBJ1-2; D call uncertain. The CDR3 consists of 14 residues. Germline lookup yields CDR1 SGHRS and CDR2 YFSETQ. V was cut by 0 bases and J by 0 bases, with 6 bases left in between.

The CDR3 protein is CASSDLAAGELFF. The CDR3 coding sequence is TGTGCCAGCAGTGATTTAGCCGCCGGGGAGCTGTTTTTT. V gene TRBV2 combines with J gene TRBJ2-2; D not certain. This CDR3 spans 13 amino acids. Trimming pared 3 bases from V and 6 bases from J, leaving 8 bases between. Per the germline V gene, CDR1 is SNHLY and CDR2 is FYNNEI.

This chain links TRBV1 with TRBJ1-5; the D call of TRBD1 is as the table states it, not checked on the DNA. TRBV1 represents a pseudogene. This CDR3 is built from 20 residues. CDR3 nucleotides: TGCACCAGCAGCCGGTTAGTGTCCCCGGCAGGGGCAGGGAGTGTTCAGCCCCAGCATTTT. This translates into CTSSRLVSPAGAGSVQPQHF.

V and J are TRBV28 and TRBJ1-2; TRBD1 is a possible D gene (6 bases). The CDR3 is 12 amino acids. Germline-derived CDR1 and CDR2 are MDHEN and SYDVKM. V lost 5 bases to trimming and J lost 8 bases, with 12 bases between them. CDR3 region: CASSVTGRGYTF. The CDR3 region has the DNA TGTGCCAGCAGTGTCACAGGGCGGGGCTACACCTTC.

The chain couples TRBV7-6 to TRBJ1-1; a weak D match, TRBD1 (5 bases). V was trimmed by 5 bases and J by 4 bases, leaving 17 bases between them. Germline V lookup: CDR1 SGHVS, CDR2 FNYEAQ. The CDR3 covers 15 residues. CDR3 region: CASSPAGGVLTEAFF. CDR3 coding DNA: TGTGCCAGCAGCCCGGCGGGGGGGGTCCTCACTGAAGCTTTCTTT.

This chain links TRBV28 with TRBJ2-3; no definite D call. The CDR3 is 12 amino acids. Trimming cost V 6 bases and J 6 bases, with 10 bases left between them. Germline V gene data show CDR1 as MDHEN and CDR2 as SYDVKM. CDR3 nucleotide sequence: TGTGCCAGCAGCTTTCCACGGGATACGCAGTATTTT. Translating gives CASSFPRDTQYF.

This clone was seen a single time. V usage is TRBV7-9 and J usage is TRBJ1-2; 7 bases are shared with TRBD1. Trimming took 6 bases from V and 3 from J; bases not matched to a gene: 4. CDR1 and CDR2 from the germline V gene are SEHNR and FQNEAQ (reference sequence). This CDR3 has 13 residues. DNA for the CDR3: TGTGCCAGCAGTCAGGGGACAGACTATGGCTACACCTTC. It codes for CASSQGTDYGYTF.

V gene TRBV24-1 combines with J gene TRBJ2-1; D may be TRBD1 (5 bases). Germline CDR1 reads KGHDR; CDR2 reads SFDVKD. This CDR3 comprises 16 residues. Deletions cut 4 bases from V and 5 bases from J, with 17 bases between. DNA for the CDR3: TGTGCCACCAGTGACATCAGGGTTACGTCGAACAATGAGCAGTTCTTC. The encoded protein is CATSDIRVTSNNEQFF.

Only a few counts were recorded for this clone. The chain recombines TRBV7-2 with TRBJ2-7, with D possibly TRBD2 on 7 matching bases. The CDR3 has 15 residues. Trimming removed 9 bases at V and 1 base at J, with 19 bases between. Germline CDR1 and CDR2: SGHTA and FQGNSA. CDR3 amino acids: CARGRGGLPSYEQYV. The CDR3 region has the DNA TGTGCCAGGGGAAGGGGGGGGCTGCCTTCCTACGAGCAGTACGTC.

The V call is TRBV7-8, the J call TRBJ1-4; D is unresolved. Germline values: CDR1 SGHVS, CDR2 FQNEAQ. V shed 2 bases and J shed 4 bases, with 14 bases lying between them. The CDR3 consists of 16 residues. CDR3 bases: TGTGCCAGCAGCTTATTTCGCAGACCGGGTAATGAAAAACTGTTTTTT. This translates into CASSLFRRPGNEKLFF. The whole variable domain, filled in from reference TRBV7-8 and TRBJ1-4, reads GAGVSQSPRYKVAKRGQDVALRCDPISGHVSLFWYQQALGQGPEFLTYFQNEAQLDKSGLPSDRFFAERPEGSVSTLKIQRTQQEDSAVYLCASSLFRRPGNEKLFFGSGTQLSVL.

The chain's CDR3 is CASRPSGQGNIQYF. CDR3 DNA: TGTGCCAGTAGGCCATCGGGACAGGGGAACATTCAGTACTTC. This rearrangement joins TRBV19 to TRBJ2-4; TRBD1 agrees at 10 bases. V was clipped by 6 bases and J by 7 bases; unmatched bases: 6. The germline V gene has CDR1 LNHDA and CDR2 SQIVND (reference sequence). This CDR3 region has 14 residues.

This sequence joins TRBV24-1 and TRBJ2-2, with D possibly matching TRBD2 (5 bases). Germline-derived CDR1 and CDR2 are KGHDR and SFDVKD. V was cut by 4 bases and J by 8 bases, with 13 bases left in between. This CDR3 has 14 residues. The CDR3 spells CATSEPGRRGELFF. As DNA, the CDR3 is TGTGCCACCAGTGAACCGGGAAGGAGGGGGGAGCTGTTTTTT.